Below are 30 T cell receptor beta chains sequenced from a single sample in a study of blood T cell repertoires in COVID-19. Only in-frame clones appear in the TCRdb table, and some are missing; sequencing was by immunoSEQ multiplex PCR. The data contain 250,000 to 300,000 clones, 88% of them seen just once; the ten biggest clones take up approximately 2%. Specimen: PBMCs or T cells enriched from blood (not recorded which). These receptors were collected from a woman aged 55-70 years in a cohort exposed to, infected with or recovered from COVID-19 (not recorded which).

This sequence joins TRBV25-1 and TRBJ1-6, with D possibly being TRBD1 (5 bases). V dropped 2 bases and J dropped 0 bases, with 14 bases sitting between them. This CDR3 comprises 18 residues. CDR1 and CDR2 (germline): MGHDK, SYGVNS. The CDR3, as DNA: TGTGCCAGCAGTGAACCCCCTGGGGGGAGCTCCTATAATTCACCCCTCCACTTT. As protein: CASSEPPGGSSYNSPLHF.

The V and J genes are TRBV27 and TRBJ2-3, with a weak D call TRBD1 (6 bases). This CDR3 comprises 16 residues. V lost 5 bases and J lost 7, with 22 bases in between. Germline V gives CDR1 MNHEY, CDR2 SMNVEV (reference sequence). For the CDR3, the DNA is TGTGCCAGCAGTCCACTCTCGGACAGCCCGTCCAATACGCAGTATTTT. As protein: CASSPLSDSPSNTQYF.

The rearrangement joins TRBV15 to TRBJ2-5; 12 nucleotides agree with TRBD1. The CDR3 sequence is 16 residues long. Germline values: CDR1 LNHNV, CDR2 YYDKDF (reference sequence). Trimming cost V 1 base and J 5 bases; bases outside gene matches: 5. DNA of the CDR3: TGTGCCACCAGCAGAGGGGGACAGGGGGCGCGTGAGACCCAGTACTTC. This codes for CATSRGGQGARETQYF.

This chain joins TRBV5-8 and TRBJ2-1, with 8 bases that match TRBD2. Trimming removed 4 bases from V and 6 bases from J; junction bases left unmatched: 9. The CDR3 spans 15 residues. Germline V lookup: CDR1 SGHTS, CDR2 YDEGEE. The chain's CDR3 is CASSRGLVRANEQFF. The CDR3 bases are TGTGCCAGCAGCCGGGGACTAGTAAGGGCCAATGAGCAGTTCTTC. The variable domain in full, completed from reference TRBV5-8 and TRBJ2-1, reads EAGVTQSPTHLIKTRGQQATLRCSPISGHTSVYWYQQALGLGLQFLLWYDEGEERNRGNFPPRFSGRQFPNYSSELNVNALELEDSALYLCASSRGLVRANEQFFGPGTRLTVL.

The V and J genes are TRBV12-3 or TRBV12-4 and TRBJ2-7, with D perhaps matching TRBD1 (5 bases). V shed 3 bases and J shed 1 base, with 7 bases lying between them. This CDR3 contains 13 residues. CDR3 residues: CASSFDSSYEQYF. DNA of the CDR3: TGTGCCAGCAGTTTCGACAGTTCCTACGAGCAGTACTTC.

This clone was found once. V and J are TRBV7-9 and TRBJ1-2; no definite D call. V lost 4 bases, J lost 0 bases, and 9 bases lay in between. The CDR3 extends over 14 amino acids. Germline assignment: CDR1 SEHNR and CDR2 FQNEAQ (reference sequence). As DNA, the CDR3 is TGTGCCAGCAGCTCCTCCGGGACTAACTATGGCTACACCTTC. This encodes CASSSSGTNYGYTF.

The V call is TRBV24-1, the J call TRBJ2-1; TRBD1 is a possible D gene (6 bases). CDR1 is KGHDR and CDR2 is SFDVKD in the germline V gene. CDR3 size: 14 residues. Deletions cut 3 bases from V and 10 bases from J, with 15 bases between. CDR3 coding DNA: TGTGCCACCAGTGATACCGGGACAAACGTCGAGCAGTTCTTC. It is translated as CATSDTGTNVEQFF.

The chain uses TRBV10-3 and TRBJ2-7, with TRBD2 identical over 8 bases. Germline trimming cut 3 bases from V and 4 bases from J; bases unmatched to any gene: 8. The CDR3 loop spans 15 amino acids. CDR1 and CDR2 (germline): ENHRY, SYGVKD. The CDR3 reads CAISDLTSGVYEQYF. CDR3 DNA sequence: TGTGCCATCAGTGATCTTACTAGCGGAGTATACGAGCAGTACTTC.

This chain uses TRBV29-1 with TRBJ2-7; D is possibly TRBD1 (6 bases). V lost 4 bases to trimming and J lost 0 bases, with 16 bases between them. The germline V gene encodes CDR1 SQVTM and CDR2 ANQGSEA. CDR3 length equals 15 residues. CDR3 coding DNA: TGCAGCGTTGCGAAAACCGGGACAAGCTCCTACGAGCAGTACTTC. It translates to CSVAKTGTSSYEQYF.

This rearrangement joins TRBV3-1 (or the pseudogene TRBV3-2) to TRBJ2-3, with no clear D. Trimming pared 4 bases from V and 1 base from J, leaving 6 bases between. CDR3 length: 13 amino acids. Germline V gene data show CDR1 as LGHDT and CDR2 as YNNKEL (reference sequence). The CDR3 reads CASSPEGTDTQYF. The CDR3 region has the DNA TGTGCCAGCAGCCCTGAGGGCACAGATACGCAGTATTTT.

This chain joins TRBV7-9 and TRBJ1-2, with a tentative D call TRBD1 (6 bases). CDR3 length equals 15 residues. Germline CDR1 is SEHNR and CDR2 is FQNEAQ (reference sequence). V was shortened by 0 bases and J by 7 bases, with 15 bases between the two germline ends. DNA for the CDR3: TGTGCCAGCAGCTTAGCAGGTTTCAGGGGTGGTGGCTACACCTTC. It translates to CASSLAGFRGGGYTF.

V and J are TRBV27 and TRBJ2-6; 8 bases align to TRBD1. CDR3 length: 15 amino acids. The germline V gene has CDR1 MNHEY and CDR2 SMNVEV (reference sequence). V shed 7 bases and J 2 bases; nucleotides not matched to a gene: 4. CDR3 in amino acids: CASTTGGTGANVLTF. The CDR3 DNA sequence: TGTGCCAGCACCACAGGGGGTACTGGGGCCAACGTCCTGACTTTC.

The rearrangement uses TRBV3-1 (or the pseudogene TRBV3-2) and TRBJ2-3; the D gene is possibly TRBD2 (5 bases). This CDR3 region has 13 residues. The germline gives CDR1 LGHDT, CDR2 YNNKEL (reference sequence). Trimming stripped 0 bases from V and 8 bases from J, with 9 bases between. The CDR3, as DNA: TGTGCCAGCAGCCAAGATATTCGGGGTACGCAGTATTTT. As protein: CASSQDIRGTQYF.

Only a few counts were recorded for this clone. The chain uses TRBV7-2 and TRBJ2-1; possibly TRBD1 for D (5 bases). CDR3 size: 14 residues. Looked up from germline, CDR1 is SGHTA and CDR2 is FQGNSA. Trimming removed 0 bases from V and 8 bases from J, with 11 bases in between. The CDR3 spells CASSLAKGRYEQFF. The CDR3, as DNA: TGTGCCAGCAGCTTAGCAAAGGGGCGGTATGAGCAGTTCTTC. Supplemented by reference TRBV7-2 and TRBJ2-1, the full variable domain reads GAGVSQSPSNKVTEKGKDVELRCDPISGHTALYWYRQSLGQGLEFLIYFQGNSAPDKSGLPSDRFSAERTGGSVSTLTIQRTQQEDSAVYLCASSLAKGRYEQFFGPGTRLTVL.

This clone is a singleton in its sample. The chain uses TRBV7-2 and TRBJ1-2; D may be TRBD1 (5 bases). Trimming shortened V by 1 base and J by 3 bases, and 21 bases separated the two germline ends. The CDR3 extends over 18 amino acids. Germline values: CDR1 SGHTA, CDR2 FQGNSA. The CDR3 reads CASSLGSVQALRYYGYTF. The CDR3 DNA reads TGTGCCAGCAGCTTAGGGAGTGTACAGGCGTTACGCTACTATGGCTACACCTTC.

The chain joins TRBV19 to TRBJ1-1; tentatively, D is TRBD1 (6 bases). Per the germline V gene, CDR1 is LNHDA and CDR2 is SQIVND (reference sequence). Trimming stripped 8 bases from V and 7 bases from J, with 23 bases between. The CDR3 covers 15 residues. CDR3 DNA: TGTGCCAGTTCCTCCACCTCGCAGGGGAGAGGTGAAGCTTTCTTT. Its translation is CASSSTSQGRGEAFF.

The chain couples TRBV5-8 to TRBJ2-2, with TRBD2 as a possible D gene (5 bases). V was pared by 4 bases and J by 6 bases, with 13 bases between. Germline V gene lookup returns CDR1 SGHTS and CDR2 YDEGEE. The CDR3 sequence is 14 residues long. The CDR3 protein is CASSGGWASGELFF. Here the CDR3 DNA reads TGTGCCAGCAGCGGAGGCTGGGCATCCGGGGAGCTGTTTTTT.

The chain carries TRBV28 and TRBJ1-5; tentatively, D is TRBD1 (6 bases). Germline loops: CDR1 MDHEN, CDR2 SYDVKM. The CDR3 consists of 14 residues. Trimming left V 3 bases short and J 7 bases short, with 13 bases between. DNA of the CDR3: TGTGCCAGCAGTTTCCTAGACAGGAGACAGCCCCAGCATTTT. Protein sequence: CASSFLDRRQPQHF.

The chain recombines TRBV5-5 with TRBJ2-7; 7 bases map to TRBD1. The trim removed 2 bases at V and 4 bases at J, leaving 6 bases unmatched. This CDR3 is 14 amino acids long. Germline lookup yields CDR1 SGHKS and CDR2 YYEKEE (reference sequence). The CDR3 loop reads CASSFRQGHYEQYF. The CDR3 DNA sequence: TGTGCCAGCAGCTTCCGACAGGGTCATTACGAGCAGTACTTC.

This chain connects TRBV28 to TRBJ1-2, with a possible D match to TRBD1 (5 bases). The V gene lost 2 bases and the J gene lost 4 bases, with 14 bases spanning the gap. In germline, CDR1 is MDHEN, CDR2 SYDVKM. The CDR3 contains 15 residues. The DNA of the CDR3 is TGTGCCAGCAGTTTAACCCCAGGGCAATCCTATGGCTACACCTTC. Its translation is CASSLTPGQSYGYTF.

The rearrangement uses TRBV16 and TRBJ1-1; no reliable D call. CDR1 KGHSY and CDR2 FQNENV come from the germline V gene. The CDR3 totals 12 residues. V lost 1 base and J 7 bases, leaving 7 bases between the germline ends. CDR3 sequence (DNA): TGTGCCAGCAGCCAATTCCGGGATGAAGCTTTCTTT. Protein product: CASSQFRDEAFF.

The chain has TRBV5-1 and TRBJ1-5; D gene unclear. Germline values: CDR1 SGHRS, CDR2 YFSETQ. The CDR3 has 13 residues. Trimming took 2 bases from V and 13 from J, leaving 16 bases between them. CDR3 region: CASSFISRPLQHF. CDR3 bases: TGCGCCAGCAGCTTTATTTCCAGGCCCCTGCAGCATTTT. The variable domain in full, with the rest retrieved from reference TRBV5-1 and TRBJ1-5, is KAGVTQTPRYLIKTRGQQVTLSCSPISGHRSVSWYQQTPGQGLQFLFEYFSETQRNKGNFPGRFSGRQFSNSRSEMNVSTLELGDSALYLCASSFISRPLQHFGDGTRLSIL.

This chain connects TRBV28 to TRBJ1-5; TRBD1 agrees at 9 bases. The germline V gene has CDR1 MDHEN and CDR2 SYDVKM. V lost 2 bases, J lost 3 bases, and 5 bases stayed unmatched. The CDR3 is 16 amino acids. The CDR3 bases are TGTGCCAGCAGTTTAGGGACAGGGACGATCAATCAGCCCCAGCATTTT. It yields the protein CASSLGTGTINQPQHF.

The J gene is TRBJ2-7, the V gene TRBV7-3; maybe TRBD2 (5 bases). The CDR3 has 14 amino acids. Trimming took 5 bases from V and 3 from J, leaving 14 bases between them. Germline V gives CDR1 SGHTA, CDR2 FQGTGA. In nucleotides, the CDR3 is TGTGCCAGCAGCCTAGGAGGCTCGGACTACGAGCAGTACTTC. Translated, it gives CASSLGGSDYEQYF.

This clone was observed once. This rearrangement joins TRBV4-2 to TRBJ2-4; D might be TRBD1 (5 bases). V gave up 1 base and J gave up 1 base, with 11 bases separating them. This CDR3 comprises 16 residues. Per germline, CDR1 LGHNA and CDR2 YNFKEQ. The CDR3 protein is CASSQVDPGAKNIQYF. The CDR3 nucleotides read TGTGCCAGCAGCCAAGTGGACCCAGGGGCCAAAAACATTCAGTACTTC.

There are a few counts of this clone. The sample has other DNA sequences that encode this CDR3 too. The chain links TRBV7-8 to TRBJ2-5; 9 nucleotides match TRBD1. V lost 5 bases and J lost 5; bases outside the gene matches: 6. Germline V gene data show CDR1 as SGHVS and CDR2 as FQNEAQ. The CDR3 consists of 14 residues. The CDR3 sequence is CASSIGTGQETQYF. As DNA, the CDR3 is TGTGCCAGCAGCATTGGGACAGGGCAGGAGACCCAGTACTTC.

The V and J genes are TRBV7-2 and TRBJ1-6, with unresolved D. This CDR3 contains 15 residues. Per germline, CDR1 SGHTA and CDR2 FQGNSA. With 6 bases removed from V and 7 bases from J, the gap between germline ends came to 16 bases. This chain's CDR3 is CASRRTSGTNSPLHF. DNA for the CDR3: TGTGCCAGCAGACGAACGTCGGGAACAAATTCACCCCTCCACTTT.

This clone was recorded only once. The chain carries TRBV27 and TRBJ2-3; D perhaps matches TRBD2 (5 bases). The germline V gene has CDR1 MNHEY and CDR2 SMNVEV (reference sequence). The CDR3 extends over 16 amino acids. Trimming took 1 base from V and 0 from J, leaving 11 bases between them. The CDR3 spells CASSLFSGISTDTQYF. In DNA form, the CDR3 reads TGTGCCAGCAGTTTATTCTCCGGGATCAGCACAGATACGCAGTATTTT.

This rearrangement joins TRBV24-1 to TRBJ2-5; perhaps TRBD1 as D (5 bases). CDR3 length equals 15 residues. The germline CDR1 and CDR2 sequences are KGHDR and SFDVKD. With 5 bases removed from V and 3 bases from J, the gap between germline ends came to 15 bases. This CDR3 is CATSGAGPQEETQYF. DNA of the CDR3: TGTGCCACCAGTGGGGCAGGGCCGCAAGAAGAGACCCAGTACTTC.

The sample holds one count of this clone. The chain is built from TRBV11-2 and TRBJ1-2; D not certain. Trimming took off 5 bases at V and 4 bases at J, with 14 bases between the two ends. The CDR3 is made up of 14 amino acids. CDR1 is SGHAT and CDR2 is FQNNGV in the germline V gene. The chain's CDR3 is CASSPGVDGYGYTF. As DNA, the CDR3 is TGTGCCAGCAGCCCAGGTGTAGACGGCTATGGCTACACCTTC.